The clone carrying this TCR beta chain has just one count. The antigen is not known. These data originate in a study of T cell responses to AZD1222 COVID-19 vaccine. Regarding the study as a whole: Among vaccine-associated CD4 TCRs, coverage spanned spike, with dominance at 160-218 and 743-854. Repertoire samples came only from after the peak T cell response. Clonal diversity may have been underestimated, and the donors were mostly white British, with more females than males. Unmutated regions of variants are reportedly targeted by nearly half of spike-specific TCRs.

Clones were sequenced by immunoSEQ multiplex PCR, and TCRdb holds only the in-frame ones, with some missing. The table records around 120,000 clones, about 92% of them present only once. V was clipped by 10 bases and J by 8 bases, with 15 bases between them. Germline V gives CDR1 MDHEN, CDR2 SYDVKM. This CDR3 is built from 12 residues. The TCR sequence derives from an adult in good health. The chain combines TRBV28 with TRBJ2-1; TRBD1 is a possible D gene (5 bases). The starting material was peripheral blood, obtained on day 0 of AZD1222 vaccination. CDR3 amino acids: CATESGPDEQFF. The CDR3 DNA reads as TGTGCCACCGAATCAGGGCCGGATGAGCAGTTCTTC.